A single sample is the source of the 19 T cell receptor beta chains below, sequenced in a study of Siglec-9 on CD8 T cells in melanoma. Some clones are missing from TCRdb's copy, which holds only in-frame ones; the method was immunoSEQ multiplex PCR. The profile shows 25,000 to 35,000 clones, about 80% of them singletons. The sample comprised Siglec-9- CD8+ T cells sorted from blood. The receptors originated from a human donor in good health.

The chain employs TRBV9 and TRBJ2-1; 12 nucleotides line up with TRBD2. The CDR3 covers 16 residues. Germline trimming cut 3 bases from V and 10 bases from J; bases unmatched to any gene: 11. Germline CDR1 reads SGDLS; CDR2 reads YYNGEE. CDR3 bases: TGTGCCAGCAGCGAGACCGGGACTAGCGGGCCGTGGGAGCAGTTCTTC. Encoded protein: CASSETGTSGPWEQFF.

The genes are TRBV7-2 and TRBJ1-5; possible D gene TRBD1, 5 bases. Germline V gene data show CDR1 as SGHTA and CDR2 as FQGNSA. V lost 5 bases and J 11 bases, leaving 16 bases between the germline ends. The CDR3 is 13 amino acids. CDR3 region: CASSLGVESAQHF. CDR3 sequence (DNA): TGTGCCAGCAGCCTAGGGGTGGAGTCAGCCCAGCATTTT.

This clone has just one count. This chain uses TRBV27 with TRBJ2-3; the match to TRBD2 covers 7 bases. The CDR3 sequence is 17 residues long. Germline V gives CDR1 MNHEY, CDR2 SMNVEV (reference sequence). Unmatched junction bases numbered 16, after V lost 6 bases and J lost 4 bases. This chain's CDR3 is CASSGGGGRGLADTQYF. CDR3 sequence (DNA): TGTGCCAGCAGCGGGGGAGGAGGGAGGGGACTTGCAGATACGCAGTATTTT.

In its sample, this clone was seen a few times. The V call is TRBV19, the J call TRBJ2-1, with a weak D call TRBD2 (6 bases). The V end lost 0 bases, the J end lost 7 bases, and 7 bases lay between the germline ends. The CDR3 sequence is 13 residues long. CDR1 and CDR2 from the germline V gene are LNHDA and SQIVND (reference sequence). In nucleotides, the CDR3 is TGTGCCAGTAGTATAGAGCGGGGTAATGAGCAGTTCTTC. It encodes CASSIERGNEQFF.

CDR3 loop: CASSQDRGGWTEAFF. For the CDR3, the DNA is TGCGCCAGCAGCCAAGATCGGGGGGGATGGACTGAAGCTTTCTTT. This chain joins TRBV4-1 and TRBJ1-1; TRBD1 is a possible D gene (5 bases). Per germline, CDR1 MGHRA and CDR2 YSYEKL. The V end lost 0 bases, the J end lost 5 bases, and 13 bases lay between the germline ends. This CDR3 region has 15 residues.

This chain uses TRBV7-8 with TRBJ1-5; 9 positions match TRBD1. In germline, CDR1 is SGHVS, CDR2 FQNEAQ. The CDR3 has 14 residues. The V gene end was trimmed by 5 bases and the J gene end by 9 bases; junction bases not matched to a gene: 8. In DNA, the CDR3 is TGTGCCAGCAGCGCAACAGGGGGCCATCCGCCCCAGCATTTT. The encoded protein is CASSATGGHPPQHF.

V gene TRBV4-2 combines with J gene TRBJ2-3; D is undetermined. The CDR3 spans 19 residues. The germline V gene has CDR1 LGHNA and CDR2 YNFKEQ. Trimming took off 0 bases at V and 0 bases at J, with 19 bases between the two ends. The CDR3 protein is CASSQEVPVSQSSTDTQYF. CDR3 coding DNA: TGTGCCAGCAGCCAAGAAGTTCCGGTAAGCCAATCTAGCACAGATACGCAGTATTTT.

V gene TRBV19 combines with J gene TRBJ1-6; 7 bases agree with TRBD1. The germline CDR1 and CDR2 sequences are LNHDA and SQIVND (reference sequence). V shed 8 bases, J shed 12 bases, and the junction held 10 bases outside the gene matches. This CDR3 has 13 residues. DNA for the CDR3: TGTGCCAGTCGACAGGGCTCAATTGGACCCCTCCACTTT. This encodes CASRQGSIGPLHF.

This clone appeared a single time. The CDR3 region is CAWSFGGQGGYTF. CDR3 coding DNA: TGTGCCTGGAGTTTTGGCGGACAGGGCGGCTACACCTTC. The genes are TRBV30 and TRBJ1-2, with 8 bases aligning to TRBD1. Looked up from germline, CDR1 is GTSNPN and CDR2 is SVGIG (reference sequence). The CDR3 is 13 amino acids. Trimming at V came to 2 bases and at J to 8 bases, leaving 7 bases not matched to a gene.

The chain carries TRBV19 and TRBJ2-2; possibly TRBD2 for D (5 bases). Germline values: CDR1 LNHDA, CDR2 SQIVND (reference sequence). The CDR3 is made up of 14 amino acids. V was cut by 1 base and J by 4 bases, with 7 bases left in between. CDR3 sequence reads: CASSIGGVTGELFF. The CDR3, as DNA: TGTGCCAGTAGTATAGGGGGAGTCACCGGGGAGCTGTTTTTT.

This clone is judged medium-sized. The chain employs TRBV19 and TRBJ1-2; the D is unclear. Germline lookup yields CDR1 LNHDA and CDR2 SQIVND (reference sequence). V dropped 5 bases and J dropped 4 bases, with 8 bases sitting between them. The CDR3 runs 12 residues. CDR3 in DNA: TGTGCCAGTAGTCTAGGCTTCTATGGCTACACCTTC. Its protein is CASSLGFYGYTF.

V is TRBV4-1 and J is TRBJ2-5, with D unclear. The V gene lost 2 bases and the J gene lost 0 bases, with 19 bases spanning the gap. This CDR3 contains 18 residues. Looked up from germline, CDR1 is MGHRA and CDR2 is YSYEKL. The CDR3 reads CASSQSNSWGNDQETQYF. For the CDR3, the DNA is TGCGCCAGCAGCCAATCTAACTCATGGGGAAACGACCAAGAGACCCAGTACTTC.

The gene calls are TRBV6-1 and TRBJ2-5, with D possibly TRBD2 on 5 matching bases. CDR3 size: 12 residues. Germline CDR1 and CDR2: MNHNS and SASEGT. The ends were cut back, 10 bases at V and 2 bases at J, with 11 bases in the middle. The CDR3 sequence is CATPGSQETQYF. The CDR3 bases are TGTGCCACCCCGGGATCTCAAGAGACCCAGTACTTC.

This rearrangement joins TRBV27 to TRBJ2-1; 9 nucleotides align to TRBD2. There are 15 residues in the CDR3. Germline CDR1 is MNHEY and CDR2 is SMNVEV (reference sequence). V shed 4 bases and J 5 bases; nucleotides not matched to a gene: 6. In nucleotides, the CDR3 is TGTGCCAGCAGTTGGGGACTAGCAGCTGACAATGAGCAGTTCTTC. It codes for CASSWGLAADNEQFF.

The CDR3 bases are TGTGCCAGCAGCTTGATAGGGGTAGGACACCCGAACACTGAAGCTTTCTTT. Amino acid sequence: CASSLIGVGHPNTEAFF. The rearrangement joins TRBV5-4 to TRBJ1-1; possible D gene TRBD1, 5 bases. The V gene's germline CDR1 is SGHNT and CDR2 YYREEE (reference sequence). The CDR3 is made up of 17 amino acids. Trimming removed 1 base at V and 1 base at J, with 17 bases between.

This clone was seen once. The chain couples TRBV9 to TRBJ1-2, with D maybe TRBD1 (6 bases). Germline loops: CDR1 SGDLS, CDR2 YYNGEE. The CDR3 consists of 15 residues. V lost 6 bases, J lost 2 bases, and 17 bases lay in between. This CDR3 reads CASTPKRGGNYGYTF. The CDR3 DNA is TGTGCCAGCACCCCTAAAAGGGGGGGAAACTATGGCTACACCTTC.

The chain carries TRBV7-2 and TRBJ1-4; 9 bases match TRBD1. After removal of 3 bases from V and 6 bases from J, the junction contained 5 bases not matched to a gene. There are 15 residues in the CDR3. Per germline, CDR1 SGHTA and CDR2 FQGNSA. The CDR3 bases are TGTGCCAGCAGCTTGCTGGACAGGGGAGATGAAAAACTGTTTTTT. This encodes CASSLLDRGDEKLFF.

V and J are TRBV29-1 and TRBJ1-1; 10 nucleotides line up with TRBD1. This CDR3 region has 12 residues. Per the germline V gene, CDR1 is SQVTM and CDR2 is ANQGSEA. The J segment lost 4 bases and the V segment lost 7 bases, leaving 3 bases of the junction unmatched. CDR3 protein: CSAWDRGTEAFF. The DNA of the CDR3 is TGCAGCGCCTGGGACAGGGGCACTGAAGCTTTCTTT.

J is TRBJ2-5 and V is TRBV5-4, with 9 bases that match TRBD1. The CDR3 runs 20 residues. J lost 4 bases, V lost 4 bases, and 23 bases had no gene match. Per germline, CDR1 SGHNT and CDR2 YYREEE (reference sequence). The CDR3 DNA is TGTGCCAGCAGCCCGGGGGGCGGGACAGGGATTATCCCCAGCCGAGAGACCCAGTACTTC. This gives the protein CASSPGGGTGIIPSRETQYF.